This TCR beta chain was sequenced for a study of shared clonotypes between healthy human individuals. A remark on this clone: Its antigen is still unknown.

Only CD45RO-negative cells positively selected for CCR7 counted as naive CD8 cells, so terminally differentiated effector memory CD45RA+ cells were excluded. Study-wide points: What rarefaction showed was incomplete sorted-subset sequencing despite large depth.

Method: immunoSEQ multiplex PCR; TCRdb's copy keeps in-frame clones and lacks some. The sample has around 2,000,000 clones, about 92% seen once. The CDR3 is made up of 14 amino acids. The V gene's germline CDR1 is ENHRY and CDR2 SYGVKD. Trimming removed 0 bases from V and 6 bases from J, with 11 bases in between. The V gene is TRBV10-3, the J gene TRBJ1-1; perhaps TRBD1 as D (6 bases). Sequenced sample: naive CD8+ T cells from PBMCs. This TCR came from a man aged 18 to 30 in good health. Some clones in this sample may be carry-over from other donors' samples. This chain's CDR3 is CAISESNRDSEAFF. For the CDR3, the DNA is TGTGCCATCAGTGAGTCAAACAGGGACTCTGAAGCTTTCTTT.